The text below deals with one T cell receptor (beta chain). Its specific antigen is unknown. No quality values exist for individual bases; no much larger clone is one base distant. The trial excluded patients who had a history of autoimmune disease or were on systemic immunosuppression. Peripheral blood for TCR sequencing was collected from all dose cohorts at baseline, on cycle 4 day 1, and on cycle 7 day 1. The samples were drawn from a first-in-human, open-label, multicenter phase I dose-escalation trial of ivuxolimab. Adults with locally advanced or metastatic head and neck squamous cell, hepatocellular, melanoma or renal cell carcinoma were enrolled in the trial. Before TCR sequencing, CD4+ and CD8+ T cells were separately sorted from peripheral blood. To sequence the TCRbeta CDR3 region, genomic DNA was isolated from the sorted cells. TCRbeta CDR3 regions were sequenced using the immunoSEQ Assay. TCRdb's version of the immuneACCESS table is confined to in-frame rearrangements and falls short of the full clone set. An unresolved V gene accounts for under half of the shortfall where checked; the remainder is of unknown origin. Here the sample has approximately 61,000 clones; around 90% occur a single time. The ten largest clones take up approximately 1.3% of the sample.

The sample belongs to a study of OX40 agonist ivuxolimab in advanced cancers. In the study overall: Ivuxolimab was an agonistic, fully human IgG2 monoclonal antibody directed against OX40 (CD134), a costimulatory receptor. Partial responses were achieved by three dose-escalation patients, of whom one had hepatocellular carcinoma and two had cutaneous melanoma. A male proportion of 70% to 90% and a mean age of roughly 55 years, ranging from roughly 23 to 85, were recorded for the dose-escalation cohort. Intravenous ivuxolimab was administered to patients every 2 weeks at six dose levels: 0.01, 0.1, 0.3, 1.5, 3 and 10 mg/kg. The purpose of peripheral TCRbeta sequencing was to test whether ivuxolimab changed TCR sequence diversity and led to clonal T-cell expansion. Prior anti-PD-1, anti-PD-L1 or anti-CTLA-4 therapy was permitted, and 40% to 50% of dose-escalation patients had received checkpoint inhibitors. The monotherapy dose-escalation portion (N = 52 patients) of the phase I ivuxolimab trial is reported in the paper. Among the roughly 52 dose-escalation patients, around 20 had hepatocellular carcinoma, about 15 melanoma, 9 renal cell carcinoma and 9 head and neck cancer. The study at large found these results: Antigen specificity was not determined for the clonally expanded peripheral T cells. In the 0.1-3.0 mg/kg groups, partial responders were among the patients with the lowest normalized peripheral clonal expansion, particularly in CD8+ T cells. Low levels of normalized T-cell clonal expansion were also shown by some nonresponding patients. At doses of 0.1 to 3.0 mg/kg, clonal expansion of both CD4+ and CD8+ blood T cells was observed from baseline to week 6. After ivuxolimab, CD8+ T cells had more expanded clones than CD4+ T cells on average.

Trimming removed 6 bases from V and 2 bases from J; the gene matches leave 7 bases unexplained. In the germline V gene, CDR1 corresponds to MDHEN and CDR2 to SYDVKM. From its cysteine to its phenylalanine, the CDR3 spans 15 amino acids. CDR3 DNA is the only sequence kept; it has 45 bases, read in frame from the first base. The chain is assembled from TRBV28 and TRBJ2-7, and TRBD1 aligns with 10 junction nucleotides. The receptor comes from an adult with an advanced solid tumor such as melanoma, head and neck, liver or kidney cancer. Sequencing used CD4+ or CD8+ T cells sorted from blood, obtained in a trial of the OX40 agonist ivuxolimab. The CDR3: CASSPTGTGAYEQYF. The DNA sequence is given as TGTGCCAGCAGCCCTACCGGGACAGGGGCCTACGAGCAGTACTTC. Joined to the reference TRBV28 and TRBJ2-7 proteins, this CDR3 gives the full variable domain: DVKVTQSSRYLVKRTGEKVFLECVQDMDHENMFWYRQDPGLGLRLIYFSYDVKMKEKGDIPEGYSVSREKKERFSLILESASTNQTSMYLCASSPTGTGAYEQYFGPGTRLTVT.